This TCR beta chain was identified during a study of blood T cell repertoires in COVID-19. Study overall: Specimens from acute and convalescent COVID-19 originated in the United States, Italy and Spain. PBMCs, B-cell-depleted T cells, or T cells were the source of the cDNA or gDNA that made up the material.

Original analysis: Nucleated cell counts were estimated from reference gene primer amplification. TCRdb keeps only in-frame clones here, not all; method: immunoSEQ multiplex PCR. That table gives V, J and clone size, and the DNA gave D and trimming. The sample has fewer than 200,000 clones; less than 85% are singletons. V lost 1 base and J lost 2; bases outside the gene matches: 3. The CDR3 length is 16 residues. Germline CDR1 reads MGHRA; CDR2 reads YSYEKL. The V and J genes are TRBV4-1 and TRBJ2-7; 12 bases line up with TRBD2. The sequencing sample was made of peripheral blood. The sequence was obtained from a human donor in a cohort sampled during active COVID-19. The CDR3 is CASSQVASGGAYEQYF. CDR3 bases: TGCGCCAGCAGCCAAGTGGCTAGCGGGGGGGCCTACGAGCAGTACTTC.